This T cell receptor beta chain originates from a study of identical twins. General study results and limits: For cord blood, abundant beta clonotypes had fewer insertions, unlike memory repertoires, which showed none. Sequences that were out-of-frame, alpha and twin-shared displayed an excess of low generation probability.

Among all donors, each was a healthy Caucasian. Germline CDR1 SGHAT, CDR2 FQNNGV. Between the trimmed V and J ends, which lost 5 bases and 5 bases, there was a span of 10 bases. This CDR3 comprises 12 residues. TCRdb itself ran the 5' RACE reads through MiXCR, one entry per CDR3 protein. The sample comprises roughly 570,000 distinct CDR3 sequences, nearly 10% of which are singletons, and roughly 3% rests with the top ten. This clonotype appeared many times. The antigen is not known. The data were also submitted as part of a second study, on yellow fever vaccine responses in identical twins. Per that study: It has been reported that, in twins, the vaccine T cell response seemed partly convergent and partly personalized.

The sequencing sample was made of PBMCs. The TCR comes from a woman younger than 30 in good health. V gene TRBV11-2 combines with J gene TRBJ2-7; D not certain. The CDR3 DNA sequence: TGTGCCAGCAGCATCAATAGGAACGAGCAGTACTTC. Its translation is CASSINRNEQYF. Full variable domain (remainder filled in from reference TRBV11-2 and TRBJ2-7): EAGVAQSPRYKIIEKRQSVAFWCNPISGHATLYWYQQILGQGPKLLIQFQNNGVVDDSQLPKDRFSAERLKGVDSTLKIQPAKLEDSAVYLCASSINRNEQYFGPGTRLTVT.